This T cell receptor (beta chain) was profiled in a study of OX40 agonist ivuxolimab in advanced cancers. Study-level background: The costimulatory receptor OX40 (CD134) was targeted by ivuxolimab, a fully human IgG2 agonistic monoclonal antibody. Intravenous ivuxolimab was administered to patients every 2 weeks at six dose levels: 0.01, 0.1, 0.3, 1.5, 3 and 10 mg/kg. Of the approximately 50 patients in dose escalation, approximately 20 had hepatocellular carcinoma, about 15 had melanoma, 9 had renal cell carcinoma and 9 had head and neck cancer. A male proportion of 70% to 90% and a mean age of about 60 years, ranging from 23 to 79, were recorded for the dose-escalation cohort. Patients were allowed to have had prior anti-PD-1, anti-PD-L1 or anti-CTLA-4 therapy, and around 37% of the dose-escalation patients had previously received checkpoint inhibitors. Partial responses were achieved by three dose-escalation patients, of whom one had hepatocellular carcinoma and two had cutaneous melanoma. The purpose of peripheral TCRbeta sequencing was to test whether ivuxolimab changed TCR sequence diversity and led to clonal T-cell expansion. The monotherapy dose-escalation portion (N of about 52 patients) of the phase I ivuxolimab trial is reported in the paper.

Study-wide conclusions, independent of this receptor: At doses of 0.1 to 3.0 mg/kg, clonal expansion of both CD4+ and CD8+ blood T cells was observed from baseline to week 6. Low levels of normalized T-cell clonal expansion were also seen in some nonresponding patients. Which antigens the clonally expanded peripheral T cells were specific for was not determined. In partial responders in the 0.1-3.0 mg/kg groups, normalized peripheral clonal expansion was found to be among the lowest, especially among CD8+ T cells. After ivuxolimab, more expanded clones were found on average in CD8+ T cells than in CD4+ T cells.

Genomic DNA was extracted from sorted cells for sequencing of the TCRbeta CDR3 region. TCRbeta CDR3 regions were sequenced using the immunoSEQ Assay. TCRdb obtained this table from immuneACCESS and retained in-frame rearrangements with V and J assigned. These tables miss some clones; where compared with another copy, unresolved V genes account for less than half of the shortfall, and the remainder is unexplained. Here the sample has 50,000 to 65,000 clones; roughly 85% occur a single time. Approximately 5.2% of the sample is in the top ten clones. Points on this clone: The antigen it binds to is not known. Per-base qualities were not stored, and no clone one base away is much larger.

The trial excluded patients who had a history of autoimmune disease or who were on systemic immunosuppression. In every dose cohort, peripheral blood was drawn for TCR sequencing at baseline, cycle 4 day 1, and cycle 7 day 1. The samples were taken from a phase I, first-in-human, multicenter, open-label dose-escalation trial of ivuxolimab. Adults with locally advanced or metastatic melanoma, renal cell, hepatocellular, or head and neck squamous cell carcinoma were enrolled in the trial. CD4+ and CD8+ T cells were sorted separately from peripheral blood before TCR sequencing. Here the sequenced sample was CD4+ or CD8+ T cells sorted from blood, taken in a trial of the OX40 agonist ivuxolimab. This TCR was recovered from an adult with an advanced solid tumor such as melanoma, head and neck, liver or kidney cancer.

The bases are TGTGCCAGCAGTTTTCAGGGAGGCACCGGGGAGCTGTTTTTT. It translates to CASSFQGGTGELFF. The chain couples TRBV28 to TRBJ2-2; the D gene is possibly TRBD2, with 6 bases matching. The CDR3, cysteine through phenylalanine, is 14 amino acids long. Only the CDR3 DNA stays, 42 bases, in frame from base 1. The V and J ends are trimmed by 3 bases and 4 bases, leaving 9 bases between them. CDR1 and CDR2 (MDHEN, SYDVKM) derive from the germline V gene.